This T cell receptor beta chain appears in the sequencing data of a study of a mutant IDH1 vaccine in newly diagnosed glioma. Study-wide context: It was radiotherapy, temozolomide, or both that patients received previously, with most receiving both. Study findings and constraints: Vaccine-induced immune responses were detected in about 93% of patients.

Sequenced by immunoSEQ multiplex PCR; TCRdb stores in-frame clones only, minus some. The sample lists about 98,000 clones; 70% to 90% were seen once. As to time point: baseline, week 1 (first vaccination visit). Specified treatment: pre-vaccination baseline after standard-of-care therapy. As concerns this clone: Its antigen is unidentified.

The source material was PBMCs, sampled from a glioma patient treated with radiotherapy, temozolomide or both. This TCR was sampled from a woman between 45 and 65 years old with glioma.

The CDR3 sequence: CASSLEAAAYEQYF. The DNA of the CDR3 is TGCGCCAGCAGCTTGGAAGCGGCTGCCTACGAGCAGTACTTC. The rearrangement joins TRBV5-1 to TRBJ2-7, with a tentative D call TRBD2 (5 bases). V was shortened by 0 bases and J by 2 bases, with 9 bases between the two germline ends. CDR1 is SGHRS, CDR2 YFSETQ, per germline. The CDR3 has 14 amino acids.